The 14 T cell receptor beta chains presented below share a single source sample, sequenced in a study of monozygotic twins with inflammatory bowel disease. No DNA is given; TCRdb re-called the 5' RACE reads and lists each CDR3 protein once. This specimen shows a few hundred thousand distinct CDR3 sequences; the ten leading clones hold around 1.5%. The sequencing sample was made of blood. These TCRs come from a human donor with ulcerative colitis or Crohn's disease, or a healthy co-twin of an affected twin (not recorded which).

This sequence joins TRBV20-1 and TRBJ2-5; TCRdb's D gene call, TRBD1, goes unchecked for lack of DNA. From germline, CDR1 is DFQATT and CDR2 SNEGSKA (reference sequence). CDR3 length: 12 amino acids. CDR3 sequence: CSATEGAKTQYF.

The rearrangement joins TRBV6-2 or TRBV6-3 to TRBJ1-6; the D call of TRBD1 rests on TCRdb alone, since no DNA is present to check it. Germline loops: CDR1 MNHEY, CDR2 SVGEGT. The CDR3 runs to 16 residues. CDR3 region: CASTPGGSSYNSPLHF.

CDR3 loop: CSAPPNVGNQPQHF. The genes are TRBV20-1 and TRBJ1-5. Germline CDR1 and CDR2: DFQATT and SNEGSKA (reference sequence). The CDR3 is 14 residues long.

This chain joins TRBV5-1 and TRBJ1-2; the D call of TRBD1 rests on TCRdb alone, since no DNA is present to check it. The CDR3 sequence is 15 residues long. Germline V lookup: CDR1 SGHRS, CDR2 YFSETQ. The CDR3 here is CASSEEGAVGYGYTF. Full variable domain (missing parts from reference TRBV5-1 and TRBJ1-2): KAGVTQTPRYLIKTRGQQVTLSCSPISGHRSVSWYQQTPGQGLQFLFEYFSETQRNKGNFPGRFSGRQFSNSRSEMNVSTLELGDSALYLCASSEEGAVGYGYTFGSGTRLTVV.

The rearrangement uses TRBV12-3 or TRBV12-4 and TRBJ1-1. CDR3 length: 13 amino acids. The CDR3 is CASSEEGSTEAFF.

V usage is TRBV29-1 and J usage is TRBJ2-2; the D call from TCRdb, TRBD1, cannot be confirmed without DNA. There are 14 residues in the CDR3. The germline CDR1 and CDR2 sequences are SQVTM and ANQGSEA. The CDR3 here is CSAAQGLNTGELFF.

CDR3 protein: CASSLVGQGVYGYTF. This chain connects TRBV5-1 to TRBJ1-2; as DNA is missing, the TRBD1 call by TCRdb cannot be tested. CDR1 is SGHRS and CDR2 is YFSETQ in the germline V gene. The CDR3 has 15 amino acids. The whole variable domain, filled in from reference TRBV5-1 and TRBJ1-2, reads KAGVTQTPRYLIKTRGQQVTLSCSPISGHRSVSWYQQTPGQGLQFLFEYFSETQRNKGNFPGRFSGRQFSNSRSEMNVSTLELGDSALYLCASSLVGQGVYGYTFGSGTRLTVV.

The CDR3 protein is CASRSQETGELFF. The J gene is TRBJ2-2, the V gene TRBV5-1; TCRdb's D call, TRBD1, is unchecked because there is no DNA. Germline V gives CDR1 SGHRS, CDR2 YFSETQ. There are 13 residues in the CDR3.

The J gene is TRBJ2-3, the V gene TRBV7-2; TCRdb names TRBD1, which stays unverified in the absence of DNA. The CDR3 spans 14 residues. Germline V CDR1 and CDR2: SGHTA, FQGNSA. The CDR3 sequence is CASSYQGSTDTQYF.

The chain carries TRBV18 and TRBJ2-1; no DNA is available, so the TRBD2 call from TCRdb remains unchecked. CDR1 and CDR2 from the germline V gene are KGHSH and LQKENI. The CDR3 sequence is 14 residues long. The CDR3 sequence is CATRTKGEYNEQFF.

This chain joins TRBV27 and TRBJ2-7. Germline CDR1 MNHEY, CDR2 SMNVEV (reference sequence). The CDR3 covers 11 residues. The CDR3 protein is CASNAYYEQYF.

The rearrangement joins TRBV20-1 to TRBJ2-2. Germline-derived CDR1 and CDR2 are DFQATT and SNEGSKA (reference sequence). The CDR3 consists of 14 residues. The CDR3 sequence: CSAMGGFNTGELFF.

The V and J genes are TRBV3-1 and TRBJ2-7. Germline CDR1 reads LGHDT; CDR2 reads YNNKEL (reference sequence). The CDR3 loop spans 15 amino acids. The CDR3 protein is CASSSTHRSPYEQYF.

V is TRBV29-1 and J is TRBJ2-6; the D call from TCRdb, TRBD2, cannot be confirmed without DNA. The germline gives CDR1 SQVTM, CDR2 ANQGSEA. The CDR3 contains 15 residues. CDR3 in amino acids: CSVASLRVGANVLTF.